The text below deals with one T cell receptor (beta chain). This was the immunoSEQ v3 assay. Assay used: immunoSEQ multiplex PCR; TCRdb lists only in-frame clones, some missing. The table records fewer than 60,000 clones, 65% to 90% of them present only once. Documented time point: pre-treatment sample, taken before nivolumab and TIL therapy. This record belongs to a study of TIL therapy for anti-PD-1-resistant metastatic lung cancer. Overall study context: Median tumor mutation burden was 1.5 mutations per megabase.

The J segment lost 5 bases and the V segment lost 4 bases, leaving 12 bases of the junction unmatched. CDR1 SGHRS and CDR2 YFSETQ come from the germline V gene. The CDR3 runs 18 residues. Source: blood, taken at baseline. The source is a person aged 25-80 years with non-small cell lung cancer. V usage is TRBV5-1 and J usage is TRBJ2-2, with TRBD2 matching over 12 bases. CDR3 sequence reads: CASSPPGLAGFGTGELFF. CDR3 DNA sequence: TGCGCCAGCAGCCCACCCGGACTAGCGGGATTTGGGACCGGGGAGCTGTTTTTT.